The clone carrying this T cell receptor beta chain was detected only a few times. Antigen specificity is unknown. TCRdb used MiXCR to reprocess the 5' RACE reads, holding one entry per CDR3 protein. The table has roughly 700,000 distinct CDR3 sequences, around 20% seen once. This sample was taken from a study of CD8 T cells in ankylosing spondylitis. Points from the study as a whole: Ankylosing spondylitis blood appeared to carry a characteristic TCR beta motif of eight or nine highly homologous variants.

The V end lost 0 bases, the J end lost 7 bases, and 10 bases lay between the germline ends. The CDR3 length is 14 residues. Germline V gives CDR1 MNHEY, CDR2 SVGAGI. J is TRBJ2-1 and V is TRBV6-5; tentative D call: TRBD1 (5 bases). The sample comprised blood, either unsorted or a sorted T cell fraction (not recorded which). The clonotype comes from a male donor with ankylosing spondylitis. This CDR3 reads CASSYSNQGNEQFF. In nucleotides, the CDR3 is TGTGCCAGCAGTTACTCGAACCAGGGAAATGAGCAGTTCTTC.